A selection of T cell receptor beta chains follows, all from one sample in a study of T cells after yellow fever vaccination. TCRdb ran MiXCR on the 5' RACE reads and lists one entry per CDR3 protein. The data hold 150,000 to 200,000 distinct CDR3 sequences, with roughly 11% observed a single time. The specimen was CD8+ T cells sorted from PBMCs, collected 15 days after the yellow fever booster vaccination. These receptors originate from a man aged 18-30 years who received the YFV17D yellow fever vaccine. CDR3s include the opening cysteine and the closing phenylalanine or tryptophan. A D gene is named only where the DNA matches it firmly. Clone size is given for some rows only: seen once, a few or many times, or a class if the clone is expanded.

d_call	cdr3_length	j_call	clone_size	v_call	cdr3_aa	cdr3_nt
NA	15	TRBJ2-6	NA	TRBV6-1	CASTQTGSGANVLTF	TGTGCCAGCACCCAGACGGGCTCTGGGGCCAACGTCCTGACTTTC
NA	16	TRBJ2-1	few	TRBV3-1	CASSQDLRLPYNEQFF	TGTGCCAGCAGCCAAGATCTGCGGCTACCCTACAATGAGCAGTTCTTC
NA	13	TRBJ2-7	many	TRBV6-2/TRBV6-3	CASSLDRPYEQYF	TGTGCCAGCAGCTTGGACCGTCCCTACGAGCAGTACTTC
TRBD1	14	TRBJ2-6	many	TRBV24-1	CATQGAAGANVLTF	TGTGCCACCCAGGGGGCTGCTGGGGCCAACGTCCTGACTTTC
NA	18	TRBJ1-1	few	TRBV4-3	CASSQEGGPHWAWGEAFF	TGCGCCAGCAGCCAAGAGGGGGGGCCGCACTGGGCGTGGGGCGAAGCTTTCTTT
NA	16	TRBJ1-5	NA	TRBV6-6	CASSYSSLDGNQPQHF	TGTGCCAGCAGTTACTCCTCCCTGGACGGCAATCAGCCCCAGCATTTT
NA	13	TRBJ2-3	NA	TRBV7-3	CASSSEWGDTQYF	TGTGCCAGCAGCTCCGAGTGGGGAGATACGCAGTATTTT
TRBD1	18	TRBJ1-6	few	TRBV27	CASSLAGQGITYNSPLHF	TGTGCCAGCAGTTTGGCGGGACAGGGAATCACCTATAATTCACCCCTCCACTTT
NA	12	TRBJ2-1	NA	TRBV6-2/TRBV6-3	CASSSAGALQFF	TGTGCCAGCAGTTCCGCAGGGGCCCTTCAGTTCTTC
NA	15	TRBJ2-7	NA	TRBV4-2	CASSLDWASAYEQYF	TGTGCCAGCAGCCTAGATTGGGCTAGCGCTTACGAGCAGTACTTC
NA	15	TRBJ1-2	few	TRBV4-3	CASTTKYREDYGYTF	TGCGCCAGCACCACAAAATACAGGGAGGACTATGGCTACACCTTC
TRBD1	16	TRBJ2-3	NA	TRBV6-5	CASSRKGQSSTDTQYF	TGTGCCAGCAGCCGAAAGGGACAGTCTAGCACAGATACGCAGTATTTT
NA	13	TRBJ2-1	NA	TRBV5-1	CASSLSGTTKQFF	TGCGCCAGCAGCTTGTCTGGGACCACGAAGCAGTTCTTC
TRBD1	16	TRBJ1-3	few	TRBV6-6	CASTLMWTGGENTIYF	TGTGCCAGCACTTTGATGTGGACAGGGGGAGAAAACACCATATATTTT
TRBD2	18	TRBJ2-5	few	TRBV11-2	CASSLGLAGGHLAETQYF	TGTGCCAGCAGCTTAGGACTAGCGGGGGGCCACCTGGCGGAGACCCAGTACTTC
TRBD1	13	TRBJ1-1	few	TRBV12-3/TRBV12-4	CASGDSMNTEAFF	TGTGCCAGCGGGGACAGCATGAACACTGAAGCTTTCTTT
TRBD1	14	TRBJ1-1	many	TRBV5-1	CASSFLGTGTEAFF	TGCGCCAGCAGTTTTCTCGGGACAGGCACTGAAGCTTTCTTT
TRBD1	13	TRBJ2-7	few	TRBV9	CASSPQGDHEQYF	TGTGCCAGCAGCCCGCAGGGGGACCACGAGCAGTACTTC
NA	13	TRBJ2-5	few	TRBV4-1	CASSQGAYETQYF	TGCGCCAGCAGCCAAGGAGCGTACGAGACCCAGTACTTC
NA	12	TRBJ1-2	NA	TRBV6-8	CASSCQAHGYTF	TGTGCCAGCAGTTGTCAGGCACATGGCTACACCTTC
NA	13	TRBJ2-7	many	TRBV3-1	CASSPDWTYEQYF	TGTGCCAGCAGCCCCGACTGGACCTACGAGCAGTACTTC
TRBD1	20	TRBJ2-5	few	TRBV7-6	CASSWYGPRNRDRGQETQYF	TGTGCCAGCAGCTGGTACGGTCCCCGAAACCGGGACAGGGGACAGGAGACCCAGTACTTC
NA	13	TRBJ2-5	few	TRBV4-3	CASSWRAGETQYF	TGCGCCAGCAGCTGGAGGGCTGGAGAGACCCAGTACTTC
NA	14	TRBJ1-5	few	TRBV20-1	CSAPQGSSYQPQHF	TGCAGTGCCCCCCAGGGTTCGTCTTATCAGCCCCAGCATTTT
TRBD1	17	TRBJ2-5	few	TRBV6-5	CASSEGKYDRAQETQYF	TGTGCCAGCAGCGAAGGGAAATACGACAGGGCACAAGAGACCCAGTACTTC
NA	15	TRBJ1-1	NA	TRBV4-3	CASSQERHGGTEAFF	TGCGCCAGCAGCCAAGAGCGACACGGGGGGACTGAAGCTTTCTTT
TRBD1	17	TRBJ1-6	NA	TRBV3-1	CASSQVRGPYYNSPLHF	TGTGCCAGCAGCCAAGTGAGGGGGCCCTACTATAATTCACCCCTCCACTTT
NA	18	TRBJ2-1	NA	TRBV28	CASSLRLGPIGLGNEQFF	TGTGCCAGCAGTTTAAGACTAGGACCCATAGGGCTGGGAAATGAGCAGTTCTTC
TRBD2	13	TRBJ2-7	NA	TRBV20-1	CSAGLALSYEQYF	TGCAGTGCTGGACTAGCGCTCTCCTACGAGCAGTACTTC
TRBD1	13	TRBJ1-1	NA	TRBV10-3	CAIWTGQNTEAFF	TGTGCCATTTGGACAGGCCAGAACACTGAAGCTTTCTTT
TRBD2	13	TRBJ2-5	few	TRBV14	CASRLTSLETQYF	TGTGCCAGCAGACTGACTAGCTTGGAGACCCAGTACTTC
NA	15	TRBJ1-4	few	TRBV14	CASSHQGTANEKLFF	TGTGCCAGCAGCCATCAGGGGACGGCTAATGAAAAACTGTTTTTT
TRBD1	15	TRBJ2-1	NA	TRBV7-9	CASSLAQGKYNEQFF	TGTGCCAGCAGCTTAGCACAGGGGAAGTACAATGAGCAGTTCTTC
TRBD1	13	TRBJ2-5	few	TRBV10-3	CATRQGSGETQYF	TGTGCCACCCGACAGGGGTCAGGGGAGACCCAGTACTTC
TRBD2	15	TRBJ2-3	NA	TRBV29-1	CSVDDAGGPTDTQYF	TGCAGCGTTGATGATGCGGGGGGGCCGACAGATACGCAGTATTTT
NA	18	TRBJ2-1	NA	TRBV5-1	CASSLGSSLASGPNEQFF	TGCGCCAGCAGCTTGGGATCCTCTCTAGCGTCGGGGCCCAATGAGCAGTTCTTC
TRBD1	15	TRBJ2-2	NA	TRBV5-1	CASSRDRSVTGELFF	TGCGCCAGCAGCCGGGACAGGTCCGTCACCGGGGAGCTGTTTTTT
NA	17	TRBJ2-1	few	TRBV5-1	CASSWPPPDISYNEQFF	TGCGCCAGCAGCTGGCCCCCGCCGGACATCTCCTACAATGAGCAGTTCTTC
NA	17	TRBJ2-2	few	TRBV4-2	CASSQGAGTRVTGELFF	TGTGCCAGCAGCCAAGGGGCCGGGACCCGGGTAACCGGGGAGCTGTTTTTT
NA	14	TRBJ1-6	few	TRBV6-2/TRBV6-3	CASSLGGSHSPLHF	TGTGCCAGCAGTTTAGGTGGATCGCATTCACCCCTCCACTTT
TRBD2	17	TRBJ2-1	few	TRBV7-3	CASSYQRTSGHYNEQFF	TGTGCCAGCAGCTATCAAAGGACTAGCGGGCATTACAATGAGCAGTTCTTC